The sequence of this TCR beta chain was determined in a study of T cell responses to AZD1222 COVID-19 vaccine (dated by TCRdb to the early 2020s). Regarding the complete study: TCR sequencing was performed for roughly 250 trial participants, of whom approximately 200 were given two doses of AZD1222 and 26 were given two doses of MenACWY control vaccine. Trial participants were enrolled into age subgroups of 18-55, 56-69 and 70-plus years, which contained roughly 140, 27 and 60 TCR-sequenced participants, respectively.

Concerning this clone: This receptor's antigen is unknown. Base qualities are not at hand, and no much larger clone is one base apart.

The full study reports these points: Because no samples from the day 14 peak response were available, repertoires could be characterized only after the peak T cell response. The 56-69-year group was small, and its depth increase did not reach significance, likely because of low power. Nearly half of unique spike-specific TCRs reportedly recognized epitopes outside regions mutated in the B.1.351 and B.1.1.7 variants. Vaccine-associated CD4 TCRs spanned the whole spike protein, with dominant responses in regions 160-218 and 743-854. After two AZD1222 doses, spike-specific TCR breadth and depth were significantly higher than at day 0 and than in MenACWY recipients. Participants were mostly white British, with more females than males. The authors suggested clonal diversity may have been underestimated. Conclusions about previously exposed vaccinees are limited, since just 5 to 7 AZD1222 recipients were seropositive for SARS-CoV-2 at baseline.

The CDR3 regions of human TCRbeta chains were subjected to immunosequencing. Per the authors' processing: TCRs in the repertoires were matched against a reference library of SARS-CoV-2-specific TCRs that had been generated with the MIRA antigen-specificity platform. Breadth was defined as the fraction of unique TCRs that were SARS-CoV-2-associated. Depth was defined as the fraction of total T cells that were SARS-CoV-2-associated. Using the MIRA data, each spike-specific TCR was assigned both to the spike region to which the TCR was reactive and to a CD4 or CD8 class. Log10-transformed breadth and depth values were compared by one-way ANOVA with Sidak's multiple comparisons tests. The source is immuneACCESS, and TCRdb retained only in-frame sequences with V and J called. Part of the clones is not carried over; for the studies checked, unresolved V genes explain less than half of this, and the remainder is unexplained. Clone size and the V and J calls come from that table; the DNA yielded D and trimming. The sample records about 150,000 clones, 87% of which are singletons. The ten largest account for approximately 9.1% of the sample.

Here V drops 1 base and J drops 2 bases, and the junction holds 6 bases not matched to any gene. The CDR3 runs 16 amino acids, cysteine and phenylalanine included. The sequence is cut down to CDR3 DNA, 48 bases in frame from base 1. CDR1 SGHVS and CDR2 FQNEAQ are derived from the germline V gene. The meaning of the sample's time point label: about 28 days (+/-7) after the second vaccine dose. Because spike-specific TCR depth and breadth did not differ between the two schedules, AZD1222 recipients who got a second dose at roughly 4 weeks were pooled with those who got a second dose at roughly 12 weeks. The vaccinee samples were drawn from two UK trials, COV001 and COV002, one of which was a single-blind randomized controlled phase 2/3 trial testing AZD1222 (ChAdOx1 nCoV-19) in healthy adults. Trial participant PBMC samples were collected at day 0 and day 28 after the second dose for TCRbeta chain sequencing.

The V gene is TRBV7-8 and the J gene is TRBJ1-2, with TRBD1 identical over 8 junction bases. The material sequenced was peripheral blood, taken 28 days after the second AZD1222 dose. This sequence was found in an adult who received the AZD1222 COVID-19 vaccine. The base sequence is TGTGCCAGCAGCTTAGAGAGACAGGGGTTAAACTATGGCTACACCTTC. The translation is CASSLERQGLNYGYTF.